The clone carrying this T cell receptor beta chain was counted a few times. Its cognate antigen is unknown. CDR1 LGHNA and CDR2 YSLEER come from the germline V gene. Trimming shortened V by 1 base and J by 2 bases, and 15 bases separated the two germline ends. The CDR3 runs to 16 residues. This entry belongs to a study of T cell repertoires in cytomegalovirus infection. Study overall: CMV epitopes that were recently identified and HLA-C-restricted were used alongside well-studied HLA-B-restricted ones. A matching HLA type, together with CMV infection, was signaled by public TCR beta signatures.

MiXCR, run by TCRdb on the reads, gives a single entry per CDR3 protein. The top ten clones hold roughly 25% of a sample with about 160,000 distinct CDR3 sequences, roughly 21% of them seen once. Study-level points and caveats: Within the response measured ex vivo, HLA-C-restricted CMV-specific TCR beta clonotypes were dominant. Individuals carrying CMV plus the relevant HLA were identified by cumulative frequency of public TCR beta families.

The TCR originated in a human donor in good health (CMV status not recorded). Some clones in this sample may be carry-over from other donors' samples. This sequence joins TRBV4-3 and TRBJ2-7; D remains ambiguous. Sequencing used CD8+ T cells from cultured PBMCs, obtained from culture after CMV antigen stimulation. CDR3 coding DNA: TGCGCCAGCAGCCAAGCCCCACCCAGTTCACCCTACGAGCAGTACTTC. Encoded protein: CASSQAPPSSPYEQYF.